The 18 T cell receptor beta chains reported below all come from one sample, sequenced in a study of T cell repertoires in cytomegalovirus infection. TCRdb itself ran the reads through MiXCR, one entry per CDR3 protein. The sample has roughly 700,000 distinct CDR3 sequences, around 32% seen once. Their antigens remain unidentified. The starting material was cultured PBMCs, obtained from culture after CMV antigen stimulation. These TCRs come from a human donor in good health (CMV status not recorded). Some clones in this sample may be carry-over from other donors' samples.

The sample holds a few counts of this clonotype. V is TRBV6-2 or TRBV6-3 and J is TRBJ2-7; TRBD2 might be the D (6 bases). From germline, CDR1 is MNHEY and CDR2 SVGEGT. With 2 bases removed from V and 2 bases from J, the gap between germline ends came to 10 bases. The CDR3 length is 14 residues. Here the CDR3 reads CASSYVGRAYEQYF. The CDR3, as DNA: TGTGCCAGCAGTTACGTCGGGAGAGCCTACGAGCAGTACTTC.

This clonotype turned up a few times. The rearrangement links TRBV6-5 to TRBJ1-5, with D maybe TRBD1 (5 bases). The CDR3 has 13 amino acids. With 8 bases removed from V and 5 bases from J, the gap between germline ends came to 13 bases. Germline lookup yields CDR1 MNHEY and CDR2 SVGAGI. CDR3 nucleotides: TGTGCCAGCGGCAGGGTGTCTGATCAGCCCCAGCATTTT. Encoded protein: CASGRVSDQPQHF.

The chain recombines TRBV6-1 with TRBJ2-3; 8 bases fit TRBD1. The CDR3 has 13 residues. With 10 bases clipped from V and 3 bases from J, the junction kept 6 bases outside the gene matches. Per germline, CDR1 MNHNS and CDR2 SASEGT. CDR3 DNA: TGTGCCACGGGGACAGGTTCGACAGATACGCAGTATTTT. Translation gives CATGTGSTDTQYF.

This clonotype came up many times. This sequence joins TRBV7-6 and TRBJ2-3, with 11 bases lining up with TRBD2. This CDR3 has 16 residues. The V segment lost 4 bases and the J segment 2 bases; nucleotides outside the gene matches: 5. Looked up from germline, CDR1 is SGHVS and CDR2 is FNYEAQ. CDR3 sequence (DNA): TGTGCCAGCAGCTCGGGACTAGCGGAGCCCACAGATACGCAGTATTTT. Its translation is CASSSGLAEPTDTQYF.

V is TRBV29-1 and J is TRBJ2-5, with 9 bases fitting TRBD2. The CDR3 covers 16 residues. Germline V lookup: CDR1 SQVTM, CDR2 ANQGSEA. V was pared by 4 bases and J by 4 bases, with 13 bases of the junction left unmatched. Here the CDR3 reads CSVGAAGGRGGETQYF. The DNA of the CDR3 is TGCAGCGTTGGGGCCGCGGGGGGGCGAGGTGGAGAGACCCAGTACTTC.

This clonotype was seen only a few times. V usage is TRBV3-1 and J usage is TRBJ1-2; 9 bases agree with TRBD1. The ends lost 7 bases at V and 2 bases at J; junction bases unmatched: 5. CDR1 and CDR2 from the germline V gene are LGHDT and YNNKEL (reference sequence). CDR3 size: 14 residues. The CDR3 sequence: CASTRDRVNYGYTF. CDR3 in DNA: TGTGCCAGCACCCGGGACAGGGTAAACTATGGCTACACCTTC. The variable domain in full, completed from reference TRBV3-1 and TRBJ1-2, reads DTAVSQTPKYLVTQMGNDKSIKCEQNLGHDTMYWYKQDSKKFLKIMFSYNNKELIINETVPNRFSPKSPDKAHLNLHINSLELGDSAVYFCASTRDRVNYGYTFGSGTRLTVV.

This clonotype was seen more than once but under ten times. V is TRBV4-3 and J is TRBJ2-7, with 9 bases lining up with TRBD1. Germline lookup yields CDR1 LGHNA and CDR2 YSLEER. The CDR3 contains 17 residues. Trimming took 1 base from V and 1 from J; bases not matched to a gene: 8. The CDR3 loop is CASSQGVGGQGSYEQYF. The CDR3 DNA reads as TGCGCCAGCAGCCAAGGTGTCGGAGGACAGGGGTCCTACGAGCAGTACTTC.

The J gene is TRBJ2-7, the V gene TRBV20-1, with D tentatively TRBD1 (6 bases). The ends were cut back, 3 bases at V and 4 bases at J, with 13 bases in the middle. Germline V CDR1 and CDR2: DFQATT, SNEGSKA (reference sequence). The CDR3 runs to 13 residues. This CDR3 reads CSARAGVLYEQYF. DNA of the CDR3: TGCAGTGCTAGGGCAGGGGTGTTATACGAGCAGTACTTC.

This clonotype was observed a handful of times. The chain uses TRBV7-8 and TRBJ2-3, with TRBD2 matching 8 bases. Germline CDR1 and CDR2: SGHVS and FQNEAQ. The CDR3 is made up of 16 amino acids. J was trimmed by 6 bases and V by 1 base; bases with no gene match: 9. CDR3: CASSLDFSGAVDTQYF. The DNA for the CDR3 is TGTGCCAGCAGCTTAGACTTTAGCGGGGCGGTTGATACGCAGTATTTT.

The J gene is TRBJ1-1, the V gene TRBV25-1; perhaps TRBD1 as D (5 bases). V dropped 1 base and J dropped 5 bases, with 5 bases sitting between them. Per the germline V gene, CDR1 is MGHDK and CDR2 is SYGVNS. The CDR3 sequence is 12 residues long. CDR3 nucleotides: TGTGCCAGCAGTGAATGGGGGACTGAAGCTTTCTTT. Its translation: CASSEWGTEAFF.

With regard to this clonotype: The junction shows a germline mismatch at one end, possibly a read error. The chain carries TRBV7-8 and TRBJ2-7; 9 bases are a match to TRBD2. This CDR3 has 15 amino acids. Germline V gives CDR1 SGHVS, CDR2 FQNEAQ. The chain's CDR3 is CASGLAGLATYEQYF. The CDR3 DNA follows: TGTGCCAGCGGCTTAGCGGGACTAGCCACCTACGAGCAGTACTTC.

In this sample, this clonotype turned up many times. The V and J genes are TRBV7-2 and TRBJ1-1; the D is unclear. The germline V gene has CDR1 SGHTA and CDR2 FQGNSA. Trimming pared 4 bases from V and 10 bases from J, leaving 25 bases between. This CDR3 spans 16 amino acids. DNA for the CDR3: TGTGCCAGCAGCTCCCACCAAGCCCAAGGAGGCGCGGGAGCTTTCTTT. Residues: CASSSHQAQGGAGAFF.

The rearrangement uses TRBV7-2 and TRBJ1-5; a weak D match, TRBD1 (6 bases). CDR1 and CDR2 from the germline V gene are SGHTA and FQGNSA. The V end lost 5 bases, the J end lost 6 bases, and 17 bases lay between the germline ends. The CDR3 length is 15 residues. CDR3 in amino acids: CASSARSGAVQPQHF. The DNA for the CDR3 is TGTGCCAGCAGCGCCAGGTCGGGGGCAGTTCAGCCCCAGCATTTT.

The chain uses TRBV4-1 and TRBJ2-3; D is perhaps TRBD2 (6 bases). The CDR3 has 15 residues. From germline, CDR1 is MGHRA and CDR2 YSYEKL. V was cut by 2 bases and J by 4 bases, with 13 bases left in between. The CDR3 reads CASSQSDRGADTQYF. The CDR3 DNA reads as TGCGCCAGCAGCCAAAGCGACCGCGGGGCAGATACGCAGTATTTT.

The chain is built from TRBV7-2 and TRBJ2-1, with TRBD2 identical over 9 bases. CDR1 is SGHTA, CDR2 FQGNSA, per germline. The CDR3 is 18 residues long. Germline trimming cut 5 bases from V and 1 base from J; bases unmatched to any gene: 12. CDR3 DNA: TGTGCCAGCAGCCGGAGGCGGGGACTAGCTTTTTCCTACAATGAGCAGTTCTTC. Translating it yields CASSRRRGLAFSYNEQFF.

The chain employs TRBV6-1 and TRBJ2-2; perhaps TRBD1 as D (6 bases). The CDR3 has 13 amino acids. The germline V and J ends were trimmed by 8 bases and 6 bases, with 13 bases remaining between them. Germline CDR1 is MNHNS and CDR2 is SASEGT. CDR3 nucleotides: TGTGCCAGCCGGGACACCGGGGCCGGGGAGCTGTTTTTT. This codes for CASRDTGAGELFF.

This chain joins TRBV19 and TRBJ2-7, with 7 bases that match TRBD2. The CDR3 covers 13 residues. Germline V gene lookup returns CDR1 LNHDA and CDR2 SQIVND (reference sequence). Trimming at V came to 5 bases and at J to 2 bases, leaving 3 bases not matched to a gene. CDR3 nucleotide sequence: TGTGCCAGTAGTTCGGGGGGAGCCTACGAGCAGTACTTC. This encodes CASSSGGAYEQYF.

This clonotype was observed a few times. The chain carries TRBV6-6 and TRBJ1-1, with 12 bases that match TRBD1. V lost 6 bases and J lost 0; bases outside the gene matches: 11. This CDR3 spans 18 amino acids. In germline, CDR1 is MNHNY, CDR2 SVGAGI (reference sequence). CDR3 loop: CASRIRGGTGGMNTEAFF. Written as DNA, the CDR3 is TGTGCCAGCAGAATTAGGGGGGGGACAGGGGGCATGAACACTGAAGCTTTCTTT.